These 17 T cell receptor beta chains originate from one sample sequenced in a study of blood T cell repertoires in COVID-19. TCRdb's copy holds only in-frame clones and misses some; the assay was immunoSEQ multiplex PCR. The sample holds about 200,000 clones; approximately 88% are singletons and the top ten take around 25%. The sequencing input was peripheral blood. These receptors came from a man aged 40-55 years with acute or convalescent COVID-19.

The CDR3 DNA follows: TGTGCCATATTGGGGGCCGAACAGAATGAGCAGTTCTTC. This gives the protein CAILGAEQNEQFF. The chain links TRBV10-3 to TRBJ2-1; maybe TRBD1 (6 bases). V shed 9 bases and J shed 7 bases, with 16 bases lying between them. The germline gives CDR1 ENHRY, CDR2 SYGVKD. The CDR3 has 13 residues.

The rearrangement joins TRBV7-8 to TRBJ2-1; 7 nucleotides match TRBD2. V was clipped by 6 bases and J by 3 bases; unmatched bases: 5. CDR1 and CDR2 (germline): SGHVS, FQNEAQ. The CDR3 contains 14 residues. CDR3 region: CASRETSNYNEQFF. CDR3 in DNA: TGTGCCAGCAGGGAGACTAGCAACTACAATGAGCAGTTCTTC.

V gene TRBV27 combines with J gene TRBJ2-7; TRBD1 might be the D (6 bases). Germline values: CDR1 MNHEY, CDR2 SMNVEV (reference sequence). V dropped 6 bases and J dropped 2 bases, with 17 bases sitting between them. This CDR3 comprises 15 residues. CDR3 sequence: CASSNLGTPTYEQYF. The CDR3 nucleotides read TGTGCCAGCAGCAACCTCGGGACACCGACCTACGAGCAGTACTTC.

The rearrangement links TRBV27 to TRBJ2-1; TRBD2 agrees at 10 bases. Trimming cost V 5 bases and J 8 bases; bases outside gene matches: 12. The CDR3 runs to 16 residues. Germline V gene data show CDR1 as MNHEY and CDR2 as SMNVEV (reference sequence). CDR3 in amino acids: CASSPTSGAPRDEQFF. In DNA, the CDR3 is TGTGCCAGCAGTCCCACTAGCGGGGCCCCTAGGGATGAGCAGTTCTTC.

In its sample, this clone was seen a few times. This rearrangement joins TRBV7-7 to TRBJ2-1; 10 bases are a match to TRBD2. Germline CDR1 reads SSHAT; CDR2 reads FNYEAQ (reference sequence). V lost 4 bases, J lost 5 bases, and 11 bases stayed unmatched. The CDR3 spans 17 residues. The CDR3 sequence is CASSSYPGTSVDNEQFF. The CDR3 region has the DNA TGTGCCAGCAGCTCCTACCCCGGGACTAGCGTAGACAATGAGCAGTTCTTC.

The chain is built from TRBV6-6 and TRBJ1-1, with TRBD1 identical over 8 bases. J gave up 14 bases and V 0 bases, and 8 bases lay outside the gene matches. Germline assignment: CDR1 MNHNY and CDR2 SVGAGI (reference sequence). This CDR3 spans 13 amino acids. The CDR3 spells CASSYSEDRAPFF. The CDR3, as DNA: TGTGCCAGCAGTTACTCCGAGGACAGGGCGCCCTTCTTT.

This chain links TRBV6-5 with TRBJ1-2; D is possibly TRBD1 (6 bases). Between the trimmed V and J ends, which lost 4 bases and 1 base, there was a span of 13 bases. CDR3 length: 15 amino acids. Germline-derived CDR1 and CDR2 are MNHEY and SVGAGI. The CDR3, as DNA: TGTGCCAGCAGTTTCCAGAGGGGGGGTAACTATGGCTACACCTTC. This codes for CASSFQRGGNYGYTF.

This clone showed up just a few times. This chain joins TRBV13 and TRBJ1-1; the D gene is possibly TRBD1 (6 bases). The CDR3 runs 15 residues. CDR1 is PRHDT, CDR2 FYEKMQ, per germline (reference sequence). The V gene lost 6 bases and the J gene lost 5 bases, with 19 bases spanning the gap. CDR3 bases: TGTGCCAGCAGGTACGATACAGGGAGCGGTACTGAAGCTTTCTTT. This encodes CASRYDTGSGTEAFF.

This clone was seen a single time. The chain combines TRBV16 with TRBJ2-1; 7 nucleotides line up with TRBD2. Trimming cost V 0 bases and J 9 bases; bases outside gene matches: 11. This CDR3 is built from 16 residues. Germline V CDR1 and CDR2: KGHSY, FQNENV. The CDR3 loop is CASSQSPRGRTGEQFF. The CDR3 nucleotides are TGTGCCAGCAGCCAATCACCGCGCGGGAGAACGGGTGAGCAGTTCTTC. The full variable domain, completed using reference TRBV16 and TRBJ2-1, is GEEVAQTPKHLVRGEGQKAKLYCAPIKGHSYVFWYQQVLKNEFKFLISFQNENVFDETGMPKERFSAKCLPNSPCSLEIQATKLEDSAVYFCASSQSPRGRTGEQFFGPGTRLTVL.

This clone turned up a few times. The chain joins TRBV4-3 to TRBJ1-3; 8 bases fit TRBD1. CDR3 size: 15 residues. Germline loops: CDR1 LGHNA, CDR2 YSLEER. V gave up 4 bases and J gave up 0 bases; unmatched junction bases: 2. DNA of the CDR3: TGCGCCAGCAGCCCGGACAGGGCCTCTGGAAACACCATATATTTT. This translates into CASSPDRASGNTIYF.

This clone was seen once. This chain uses TRBV7-8 with TRBJ1-2; D is ambiguous. The germline CDR1 and CDR2 sequences are SGHVS and FQNEAQ. Trimming pared 1 base from V and 8 bases from J, leaving 8 bases between. The length of the CDR3 is 12 residues. The CDR3, as DNA: TGTGCCAGCAGCTTAGACAGTCCCGGCTACACCTTC. Translating gives CASSLDSPGYTF.

The rearrangement links TRBV10-1 to TRBJ2-7, with 7 bases identical to TRBD2. This CDR3 has 15 amino acids. Germline CDR1 reads WNHNN; CDR2 reads SYGVQD (reference sequence). J lost 7 bases, V lost 4 bases, and 13 bases had no gene match. CDR3 protein: CASSVAGEYVREQYF. The CDR3 DNA is TGCGCCAGCAGTGTTGCGGGAGAATACGTTCGGGAGCAGTACTTC.

The DNA for the CDR3 is TGCGCCAGCAGCCCCCTGATGGCTGGGAACACTGAAGCTTTCTTT. Translated, it gives CASSPLMAGNTEAFF. V is TRBV5-1 and J is TRBJ1-1; no clear D. Germline V lookup: CDR1 SGHRS, CDR2 YFSETQ. The CDR3 extends over 15 amino acids. The V end lost 4 bases, the J end lost 1 base, and 14 bases lay between the germline ends.

The chain uses TRBV6-6 and TRBJ2-7, with 11 bases that match TRBD2. V dropped 5 bases and J dropped 2; count of bases not matched to a gene: 11. Germline V gene lookup returns CDR1 MNHNY and CDR2 SVGAGI (reference sequence). This CDR3 has 17 amino acids. This CDR3 reads CASSRLAGTLQTYEQYF. The CDR3 DNA reads as TGTGCCAGCAGTCGACTAGCGGGAACTCTTCAAACCTACGAGCAGTACTTC.

In its sample, this clone was seen a few times. The chain has TRBV6-2 or TRBV6-3 and TRBJ1-5, with a weak D call TRBD1 (5 bases). The CDR3 runs to 14 residues. Trimming removed 5 bases from V and 5 bases from J, with 13 bases in between. From germline, CDR1 is MNHEY and CDR2 SVGEGT. CDR3 coding DNA: TGTGCCAGCAGTCCCGGGACTAGTTATCAGCCCCAGCATTTT. Protein product: CASSPGTSYQPQHF.

This clone has a single count. The chain links TRBV19 to TRBJ2-7; 7 bases match TRBD1. The CDR3 runs to 14 residues. The trim removed 4 bases at V and 4 bases at J, leaving 7 bases unmatched. The V gene's germline CDR1 is LNHDA and CDR2 SQIVND (reference sequence). CDR3 loop: CASSNSYRGYEQYF. In DNA, the CDR3 is TGTGCCAGTAGTAATTCTTACAGGGGTTACGAGCAGTACTTC.

The chain combines TRBV20-1 with TRBJ1-5; D might be TRBD1 (5 bases). The germline CDR1 and CDR2 sequences are DFQATT and SNEGSKA (reference sequence). V shed 3 bases and J shed 7 bases, with 13 bases lying between them. The CDR3 loop spans 13 amino acids. CDR3 sequence (DNA): TGCAGTGCTAGTTTGGGGGAGGCCCAGCCCCAGCATTTT. Protein sequence: CSASLGEAQPQHF.